The entry that follows covers one TCR beta chain sequence. V was pared by 1 base and J by 11 bases, with 14 bases between. Germline lookup yields CDR1 MDHEN and CDR2 SYDVKM. The CDR3 totals 13 residues. This sample stems from a study of blood T cells in healthy people across ages. A J-beta primer mix and a sample-barcoded 5' primer were used in a second PCR of about 7 to 12 cycles. TCRdb re-called the 5' RACE reads with MiXCR, one entry per CDR3 protein. The repertoire has hundreds of thousands of distinct CDR3 sequences, roughly 49% of them found once; the top ten carry around a third. The receptor's source is a woman in her sixties or seventies in good health. This chain uses TRBV28 with TRBJ2-5, with D perhaps TRBD2 (7 bases). The sequenced sample consisted of blood. The CDR3 bases are TGTGCCAGCAGTTTATCTCAGGGGAGGGAGCAGTACTTC. Protein: CASSLSQGREQYF.